The clone carrying this T cell receptor (beta chain) showed up many times. What it binds is unknown. This CDR3 contains 13 residues. The germline V gene encodes CDR1 DFQATT and CDR2 SNEGSKA (reference sequence). This entry comes from a study of regulatory T cells in long-lasting Graves disease. Combining iRepertoire HTBI primers with Arm-PCR of CDR3 regions, the authors built TCR beta libraries. TCRdb reprocessed the multiplex PCR reads via MiXCR and lists one record per CDR3 protein. The repertoire consists of over 200,000 distinct CDR3 sequences, with approximately 20% occurring once and the leading ten covering about 14%. Time point noted: newly diagnosed GD, antithyroid drugs for less than 3 months. PBMCs provided the RNA from which the TCR library was made. Notes on the study in general: Persistent disease samples used TRBV28, TRBJ1-2 and TRBJ2-5 preferentially.

The same specimen was also included in a second study, on T cells in Graves' hyperthyroidism and ophthalmopathy. That work adds: The model anticipated ophthalmopathy a median about six months pre-onset.

The V and J genes are TRBV20-1 and TRBJ1-2, with D uncertain. The sample here was peripheral blood mononuclear cells (PBMCs), taken at new diagnosis, from a patient treated with antithyroid drugs. The sequence derives from a woman aged 25 to 45 with Graves disease. The DNA of the CDR3 is TGCGGACTTCCGGACCCTTCTAACTATGGCTACACCTTC. This encodes CGLPDPSNYGYTF.